This T cell receptor beta chain comes out of a study of blood T cell repertoires in COVID-19. The overall study: PBMCs, B-cell-depleted T cells, or T cells were the source of the cDNA or gDNA that made up the material.

V was pared by 4 bases and J by 3 bases, with 12 bases between. Per the germline V gene, CDR1 is SGHRS and CDR2 is YFSETQ. This CDR3 comprises 14 residues. Only in-frame clones appear in the TCRdb table, and some are missing; sequencing was by immunoSEQ multiplex PCR. The data show 120,000 to 150,000 clones, with 60% to 80% seen just once and roughly 8.7% held by the top ten. This clone appeared a single time. The material sequenced was peripheral blood. This clonotype was obtained from a middle-aged man with active or convalescent COVID-19. The chain employs TRBV5-1 and TRBJ2-3; the D gene is possibly TRBD1 (6 bases). The CDR3 sequence: CASSNQGWTDTQYF. The CDR3 DNA reads TGCGCCAGCAGCAACCAGGGGTGGACAGATACGCAGTATTTT.